Listed below are T cell receptor beta chains from one sample, sequenced in a study of shared clonotypes between healthy human individuals. Profiling relied on immunoSEQ multiplex PCR, and the TCRdb table lists in-frame clones only, not all of them. The sample includes around 430,000 clones, around 79% of them seen just once. The sample comprised PBMCs. The receptor source for this set is a woman in her forties in good health. Some clones in this sample may be carry-over from other donors' samples. Both conserved end residues are part of each CDR3. D genes are given only for firm matches. The listing skips clone size in some rows; elsewhere it reads once, few, many or a size class.

DNA	CDR3	D	J	size	V
TGTGCCAGCAGCTTAATTGGGAGCACAGATACGCAGTATTTT	CASSLIGSTDTQYF	-	TRBJ2-3	-	TRBV11-3
TGTGCCAGCAGCTTTGGTCCGGGGGACATTCAGTACTTC	CASSFGPGDIQYF	-	TRBJ2-4	once	TRBV11-3
TGTGCCAGCAGTTTCGTCTATCAAGAGACCCAGTACTTC	CASSFVYQETQYF	-	TRBJ2-5	-	TRBV28
TGTGCCAGCAGTTTCTCCACCGTTAGAGGGAGCTCCTACGAGCAGTACTTC	CASSFSTVRGSSYEQYF	-	TRBJ2-7	-	TRBV27
TGTGCCAGCAGATCTATGCAGGGGGACAATGAGCAGTTCTTC	CASRSMQGDNEQFF	TRBD1	TRBJ2-1	-	TRBV27
TGCGCCAGCAGCAGGGGAGGGAGACCCTACGAGCAGTACTTC	CASSRGGRPYEQYF	TRBD2	TRBJ2-7	-	TRBV5-1
TGTGCCAGCAGCCCCCGCGAGGGGAGCACCGGGGAGCTGTTTTTT	CASSPREGSTGELFF	-	TRBJ2-2	-	TRBV7-3
TGCGCCAGCAGCCAAAAGCGGGAGCCCCTCTACAATGAGCAGTTCTTC	CASSQKREPLYNEQFF	TRBD2	TRBJ2-1	-	TRBV4-1
TGCGCCAGCAGCTTGGCTGGGGATAAACTGTTTTTT	CASSLAGDKLFF	-	TRBJ1-4	-	TRBV5-1
TGTGCCAGCAGCTTTGAAGGGGGACTACCCCGGGGCTACGAGCAGTACTTC	CASSFEGGLPRGYEQYF	-	TRBJ2-7	-	TRBV7-2
TGTGCCAGCAGCCCCCTTGCGGAGTTGTATGGCTACACCTTC	CASSPLAELYGYTF	-	TRBJ1-2	-	TRBV6-5
TGTGCCTGGAGTCGACAGCCCTGGGACGAGCAGTACTTC	CAWSRQPWDEQYF	-	TRBJ2-7	-	TRBV30
TGTGCCAGCTCACCAAGGGACGGGAACTATGGCTACACCTTC	CASSPRDGNYGYTF	-	TRBJ1-2	-	TRBV18
TGTGCCATCAGTGAGTCTGGTTGGCAGGCAGGTCCAGATACGCAGTATTTT	CAISESGWQAGPDTQYF	-	TRBJ2-3	-	TRBV10-3
TGTGCCACCAGCAGAGACAGGGGGAGCTCTGGAAACACCATATATTTT	CATSRDRGSSGNTIYF	TRBD1	TRBJ1-3	few	TRBV15
TGTGCCAGCAGAAACACCGGGACTAGCACTGAGACCCAGTACTTC	CASRNTGTSTETQYF	TRBD2	TRBJ2-5	-	TRBV2